The clone carrying this TCR beta chain was recorded only once. What it recognizes is unknown. V lost 4 bases, J lost 0 bases, and 16 bases lay in between. The CDR3 is 17 residues long. The germline V gene has CDR1 LGHNA and CDR2 YSLEER. These data originate in a study of shared clonotypes between healthy human individuals. General study points: Rarefaction showed that sequencing of sorted subsets was incomplete (despite large depth). Across subsets, estimated richness was generally greater for naive than for memory populations.

TCRdb's table, derived via immunoSEQ multiplex PCR, lists solely in-frame clones and lacks some. There are a few million clones in the sample; approximately 93% occur only once, and around 0.4% lies in the top ten. Every donor was a Caucasian adult from Nashville, Tennessee. A CD45RA+ naive subset and a CD45RA-negative memory subset were split from CD4+ cells. The sample was naive CD4+ T cells from PBMCs. The sample's subset: CD45RA+ positively selected. The chain uses TRBV4-3 and TRBJ2-1; the D gene is possibly TRBD1 (6 bases). The clonotype was recovered from a man aged 18-30 years in good health. Some clones in this sample may be carry-over from other donors' samples. In DNA, the CDR3 is TGCGCCAGCAGCCGAGCATGGACAGCGAACTCCTACAATGAGCAGTTCTTC. It specifies CASSRAWTANSYNEQFF.